Included here is one TCR beta chain sequence, with context. Antigen: not known. This sample was taken from a study of cytomegalovirus exposure and HLA in healthy donors. For the study at large: Caucasian-associated ancestry cluster membership applied to about four fifths of several hundred genotyped donors. Study-level results: About 180 TCR beta chains were listed as cytomegalovirus-associated.

Germline CDR1 LGHNA, CDR2 YNFKEQ. This CDR3 contains 16 residues. V shed 3 bases and J 6 bases; nucleotides not matched to a gene: 7. PCR employed 60 Vbeta and 13 Jbeta primers. Sequenced by immunoSEQ multiplex PCR; TCRdb stores in-frame clones only, minus some. This table holds 90,000 to 120,000 clones, around 78% found once. Donors in the study were healthy people who gave bone marrow. Sequences were obtained from PBMCs. This rearrangement joins TRBV4-2 to TRBJ2-1; 11 bases are shared with TRBD2. The TCR was taken from a man aged 25-45 years in good health and CMV-seronegative. CDR3 protein: CASSQETLAGGNEQFF. The CDR3 coding sequence is TGTGCCAGCAGCCAGGAAACCCTAGCGGGGGGCAATGAGCAGTTCTTC.